This T cell receptor beta chain was sequenced during a study of T cell responses to AZD1222 COVID-19 vaccine. Looking at the study overall: The study pooled second doses at about 4 or about 12 weeks.

The method was immunoSEQ multiplex PCR; TCRdb's version includes in-frame clones alone and lacks a portion of them. Found here are roughly 150,000 clones, around nine tenths of them singletons; the top ten hold under 5.5%. Concerning this clone: The antigen is not known.

The study's findings and limits: Researchers report vaccine-associated CD4 TCRs spanning spike, with dominance at 160-218 and 743-854. Spike-specific TCR breadth and depth rose after two AZD1222 doses. Samples come after the peak T cell response, not at day 14.

The ends were cut back, 2 bases at V and 5 bases at J, with 10 bases in the middle. From germline, CDR1 is SGHRS and CDR2 YFSETQ. The CDR3 length is 14 residues. This clonotype originated in an adult in good health. Sequencing was performed on peripheral blood, taken on day 0 of AZD1222 vaccination. The rearrangement joins TRBV5-1 to TRBJ1-4; D remains unclear. The CDR3 sequence is CASSFRSQNEKLFF. Here the CDR3 DNA reads TGCGCCAGCAGCTTTCGAAGTCAGAATGAAAAACTGTTTTTT.